This T cell receptor (beta chain) was profiled in a study of ipilimumab plus nivolumab after autologous stem cell transplantation. Study background: A median of about eight nivolumab and a few ipilimumab doses were given.

The CDR3 totals 14 residues. Germline V CDR1 and CDR2: WSHSY, SAAADI. Clones were sequenced by immunoSEQ multiplex PCR, and TCRdb holds only the in-frame ones, with some missing. The sample has about 10,000 clones, roughly three quarters seen once; the top ten hold 15% to 20%. Patients got 3 mg/kg IV nivolumab weeks 1, 4, 7, 10, then biweekly through week 26. V gene TRBV10-2 combines with J gene TRBJ2-5, with TRBD1 matching over 7 bases. The J call is uncertain, as TRBJ2-7 better fits the DNA end. The TCR sequence derives from a female donor with multiple myeloma. The material sequenced was PBMCs, taken in a trial of ipilimumab plus nivolumab as post-transplant consolidation. The CDR3 sequence: CASRTGTDSYEQYF. The CDR3 DNA is TGCGCCAGCAGGACCGGGACAGACTCCTACGAGCAGTACTTC.